Following are 30 T cell receptor beta chains from one sample sequenced in a study of T cells in Graves' hyperthyroidism and ophthalmopathy. Researchers amplified the TCR beta CDR3 regions from RNA transcripts. The HTBI primer set served for first-round RT-PCR of the TCR CDR3. TCRdb reprocessed the multiplex PCR reads with MiXCR, giving one entry per CDR3 protein. The table has under 450,000 distinct CDR3 sequences, 15% to 18% seen once; the top ten hold approximately 8%. Sequences were obtained from blood. All receptors come from a woman under 30 with Graves' hyperthyroidism.

There are many counts of this clonotype. The chain recombines TRBV4-1 with TRBJ2-3; D ambiguous. The CDR3 is 16 amino acids. The germline V gene has CDR1 MGHRA and CDR2 YSYEKL. The germline V and J ends were trimmed by 3 bases and 3 bases, with 16 bases remaining between them. CDR3: CASSHLNRLGTDTQYF. For the CDR3, the DNA is TGCGCCAGCAGCCACCTAAACCGACTGGGTACAGATACGCAGTATTTT.

The table lists this clonotype with many counts. The chain carries TRBV12-3 or TRBV12-4 and TRBJ1-2, with D maybe TRBD1 (5 bases). This CDR3 is 16 amino acids long. The germline V and J ends were trimmed by 1 base and 4 bases, with 16 bases remaining between them. Written as DNA, the CDR3 is TGTGCCAGCAGTTTAGGATGGGGACTCCTCTCCTATGGCTACACCTTC. This gives the protein CASSLGWGLLSYGYTF.

The gene calls are TRBV10-3 and TRBJ2-3; D uncertain. V shed 6 bases and J shed 2 bases, with 15 bases lying between them. This CDR3 has 15 residues. Germline assignment: CDR1 ENHRY and CDR2 SYGVKD. The CDR3 bases are TGTGCCATCAGCGAGACCGGGCCCCTCACAGATACGCAGTATTTT. Its translation is CAISETGPLTDTQYF.

Points on this clonotype: A much larger clone differs by one base, so this may be a read error. The chain couples TRBV12-3 or TRBV12-4 to TRBJ2-7; D not resolved. The CDR3 extends over 14 amino acids. Trimming left V 5 bases short and J 7 bases short, with 18 bases between. As DNA, the CDR3 is TGTGCCAGCAGTCCGTCTCTAGTTCGCAATGAGCAGTACTTC. Its protein product is CASSPSLVRNEQYF.

This clonotype was counted once. V is TRBV4-1 and J is TRBJ1-1, with 10 bases fitting TRBD1. The CDR3 is 15 amino acids. The J segment lost 8 bases and the V segment lost 2 bases, leaving 8 bases of the junction unmatched. CDR1 and CDR2 (germline): MGHRA, YSYEKL. Here the CDR3 DNA reads TGCGCCAGCAGCCAATCAACCGGGACAGGGGTAGAAGCTTTCTTT. It codes for CASSQSTGTGVEAFF.

This sequence joins TRBV19 and TRBJ2-7, with a possible D match to TRBD2 (7 bases). Germline assignment: CDR1 LNHDA and CDR2 SQIVND (reference sequence). This CDR3 comprises 14 residues. With 10 bases removed from V and 2 bases from J, the gap between germline ends came to 18 bases. CDR3 in amino acids: CATKQSGGAYEQYF. Written as DNA, the CDR3 is TGTGCCACTAAGCAATCGGGGGGCGCCTACGAGCAGTACTTC. The whole variable domain, remainder taken from reference TRBV19 and TRBJ2-7, is DGGITQSPKYLFRKEGQNVTLSCEQNLNHDAMYWYRQDPGQGLRLIYYSQIVNDFQKGDIAEGYSVSREKKESFPLTVTSAQKNPTAFYLCATKQSGGAYEQYFGPGTRLTVT.

This clonotype came up many times. This chain links TRBV7-9 with TRBJ2-3; TRBD2 matches 9 bases. CDR1 is SEHNR, CDR2 FQNEAQ, per germline (reference sequence). The CDR3 loop spans 16 amino acids. V gave up 3 bases and J gave up 2 bases; unmatched junction bases: 6. For the CDR3, the DNA is TGTGCCAGCAGCTTTATGAGCGGGGGGATCACAGATACGCAGTATTTT. It yields the protein CASSFMSGGITDTQYF.

This clonotype has at least ten counts. The chain carries TRBV4-1 and TRBJ1-2; 7 bases match TRBD1. There are 15 residues in the CDR3. Germline CDR1 is MGHRA and CDR2 is YSYEKL. J was trimmed by 4 bases and V by 1 base; bases with no gene match: 6. The CDR3 DNA sequence: TGCGCCAGCAGCCAAGCGACAGGGAACCCCTATGGCTACACCTTC. As protein: CASSQATGNPYGYTF.

This clonotype was observed many times. This chain uses TRBV20-1 with TRBJ2-1; D is tentatively TRBD1 or TRBD2 (5 bases each). The CDR3 loop spans 14 amino acids. Germline assignment: CDR1 DFQATT and CDR2 SNEGSKA (reference sequence). V was clipped by 3 bases and J by 8 bases, with 17 bases between them. In DNA form, the CDR3 reads TGCAGTGCTAGTTATGGGGGAGCGGTAGATGAGCAGTTCTTC. This translates into CSASYGGAVDEQFF.

The chain links TRBV6-1 to TRBJ1-4, with D unclear. The V and J ends lost 3 bases and 8 bases respectively, with 16 bases between them. The CDR3 is 15 residues long. Germline V CDR1 and CDR2: MNHNS, SASEGT. The CDR3 reads CASSESGALKEKLFF. CDR3 sequence (DNA): TGTGCCAGCAGTGAGTCAGGCGCCCTAAAAGAAAAACTGTTTTTT.

This chain uses TRBV6-5 with TRBJ1-4; TRBD1 is a possible D gene (5 bases). Trimming pared 2 bases from V and 7 bases from J, leaving 11 bases between. The CDR3 loop spans 14 amino acids. Germline V gives CDR1 MNHEY, CDR2 SVGAGI. The CDR3 nucleotides read TGTGCCAGCAGTTACCGAGGCGGGACTGAAAAACTGTTTTTT. Translation: CASSYRGGTEKLFF.

This clonotype was seen many times. The chain is built from TRBV2 and TRBJ1-3; D gene ambiguous. This CDR3 has 14 residues. Trimming cost V 7 bases and J 0 bases, with 10 bases left between them. Germline V lookup: CDR1 SNHLY, CDR2 FYNNEI. The CDR3 protein is CASTTGYSGNTIYF. The CDR3 DNA reads TGTGCCAGCACAACCGGGTACTCTGGAAACACCATATATTTT.

In this sample, this clonotype turned up many times. This chain connects TRBV28 to TRBJ2-2; TRBD2 is a possible D gene (5 bases). The germline CDR1 and CDR2 sequences are MDHEN and SYDVKM. V was trimmed by 6 bases and J by 4 bases, leaving 9 bases between them. The CDR3 contains 13 residues. The CDR3 region has the DNA TGTGCCAGCAGGCCGGGGTTCACCGGGGAGCTGTTTTTT. It encodes CASRPGFTGELFF.

Details on this clonotype: A much larger clone lies a single base off, so this may be a read error. The chain is built from TRBV30 and TRBJ2-5, with TRBD1 as a possible D gene (6 bases). Germline V gives CDR1 GTSNPN, CDR2 SVGIG (reference sequence). CDR3 length equals 11 residues. Deletions cut 4 bases from V and 3 bases from J, with 6 bases between. The CDR3 DNA follows: TGTGCCTGGAAGGGGGAAGAGACCCAGTACTTC. The encoded protein is CAWKGEETQYF.

This clonotype was recorded at least ten times. CDR3 sequence (DNA): TGTGCCAGCAGCTTACTCAGGGGCGATGAGCAGTTCTTC. It encodes CASSLLRGDEQFF. This chain links TRBV3-1 with TRBJ2-1; D may be TRBD1 (6 bases). Germline V gene sequence: CDR1 LGHDT, CDR2 YNNKEL (reference sequence). The V end was cut by 5 bases, the J end by 8 bases, with 13 bases between. This CDR3 is 13 amino acids long.

This clonotype was picked up many times. DNA for the CDR3: TGTGCCAGCTCACCAAGTAGGGGGCGATCTCACTACGAGCAGTACTTC. This sequence encodes CASSPSRGRSHYEQYF. V usage is TRBV18 and J usage is TRBJ2-7; 7 bases align to TRBD1. CDR3 size: 16 residues. Per germline, CDR1 KGHSH and CDR2 LQKENI. The J segment lost 3 bases and the V segment lost 2 bases, leaving 10 bases of the junction unmatched.

This clonotype showed up many times. The genes are TRBV12-3 or TRBV12-4 and TRBJ1-5, with D possibly TRBD1 on 5 matching bases. This CDR3 is 21 amino acids long. V gave up 6 bases and J gave up 0 bases, with 30 bases separating them. The CDR3 reads CASSYFLPTEAGGDSNQPQHF. As DNA, the CDR3 is TGTGCCAGCAGCTATTTCCTACCGACAGAGGCGGGCGGGGATAGCAATCAGCCCCAGCATTTT.

This rearrangement joins TRBV28 to TRBJ2-7; tentatively, D is TRBD1 (5 bases). CDR1 and CDR2 (germline): MDHEN, SYDVKM. The V and J ends lost 5 bases and 6 bases respectively, with 17 bases between them. The CDR3 covers 14 residues. The CDR3 sequence: CASSPPMGQGEQYF. The CDR3 DNA sequence: TGTGCCAGCAGTCCCCCGATGGGGCAGGGCGAGCAGTACTTC.

This clonotype was seen at least ten times. The germline gene is not matched at one end of the junction; a read error may be the cause. The chain has TRBV7-7 and TRBJ2-3; 7 bases fit TRBD1. The CDR3 covers 17 residues. The germline CDR1 and CDR2 sequences are SSHAT and FNYEAQ (reference sequence). The CDR3 bases are TGTGCTAGCAGCCTATCACAGGGGACATCTAGCACAGATACGCAGTATTTT. Translated, it gives CASSLSQGTSSTDTQYF. Full variable domain (missing parts from reference TRBV7-7 and TRBJ2-3): GAGVSQSPRYKVTKRGQDVTLRCDPISSHATLYWYQQALGQGPEFLTYFNYEAQPDKSGLPSDRFSAERPEGSISTLTIQRTEQRDSAMYRCASSLSQGTSSTDTQYFGPGTRLTVL.

The table lists this clonotype with many counts. The V gene is TRBV6-5, the J gene TRBJ1-2, with D possibly matching TRBD1 (6 bases). The CDR3 runs 14 residues. V gave up 0 bases and J gave up 5 bases, with 10 bases separating them. Germline CDR1 MNHEY, CDR2 SVGAGI. The CDR3 reads CASSYSSGDYGYTF. DNA for the CDR3: TGTGCCAGCAGTTACTCTTCAGGGGATTATGGCTACACCTTC.

The table lists this clonotype with a few counts. This chain links TRBV10-3 with TRBJ1-5; the D gene is possibly TRBD1 (6 bases). Germline V lookup: CDR1 ENHRY, CDR2 SYGVKD. With 2 bases removed from V and 6 bases from J, the gap between germline ends came to 23 bases. The CDR3 is made up of 18 amino acids. The DNA for the CDR3 is TGTGCCATCAGTGAGAGGCTCGAGAGGGGGAATAAAGGTCAGCCCCAGCATTTT. This encodes CAISERLERGNKGQPQHF.

This clonotype occurred many times. CDR3 sequence: CASSLWQRGGDGAKNIQYF. The DNA of the CDR3 is TGTGCCAGCAGCTTATGGCAGCGGGGGGGCGATGGGGCCAAAAACATTCAGTACTTC. The chain combines TRBV7-3 with TRBJ2-4, with 10 bases lining up with TRBD2. With V trimmed by 2 bases and J by 1 base, 11 bases remained unmatched. The CDR3 is 19 residues long. The germline CDR1 and CDR2 sequences are SGHTA and FQGTGA.

This clonotype was counted ten times or more. The chain recombines TRBV6-5 with TRBJ2-3, with 8 bases fitting TRBD2. CDR1 and CDR2 from the germline V gene are MNHEY and SVGAGI. V lost 4 bases and J lost 4; bases outside the gene matches: 10. This CDR3 is 16 amino acids long. CDR3 DNA sequence: TGTGCCAGCAGTTTAAACTCGGGACTAGGCTCAGATACGCAGTATTTT. Translating it yields CASSLNSGLGSDTQYF.

This clonotype came up a few times. A much larger clone differs by one base, so this may be a read error. The J gene is TRBJ1-6, the V gene TRBV9; 7 nucleotides agree with TRBD1. CDR3 length: 13 amino acids. J gave up 14 bases and V 2 bases, and 7 bases lay outside the gene matches. Germline CDR1 is SGDLS and CDR2 is YYNGEE. The CDR3 spells CASSVDRSSSLHF. The CDR3 DNA is TGTGCCAGCAGCGTGGACAGGTCCTCATCCCTCCACTTT.

This clonotype was picked up a small number of times. Just one base apart from a much larger clone, this may be a read error. CDR3 coding DNA: TGTGCCAGCCCACTCCCGGAGCAGGGAGGGTACAATGAGCAGTTCTTC. The encoded protein is CASPLPEQGGYNEQFF. The gene calls are TRBV18 and TRBJ2-1; TRBD2 matches 7 bases. Trimming removed 8 bases from V and 4 bases from J; junction bases left unmatched: 14. CDR3 length equals 16 residues. Germline CDR1 is KGHSH and CDR2 is LQKENI.

This clonotype is a singleton in its sample. The CDR3 DNA sequence: TGTGCCAGCAGTAACTCCGGGACAGAGGCTTTCAATGAGCAGTTCTTC. Translated: CASSNSGTEAFNEQFF. The chain carries TRBV2 and TRBJ2-1; 7 nucleotides line up with TRBD1. Germline V gives CDR1 SNHLY, CDR2 FYNNEI. This CDR3 has 16 residues. V was clipped by 5 bases and J by 6 bases; unmatched bases: 13.

This clonotype turned up a few times. Being one base from a much bigger clone, this may be a read error. This chain links TRBV11-3 with TRBJ2-5; D not resolved. Germline values: CDR1 SGHNT, CDR2 YENEEA. The germline V and J ends were trimmed by 3 bases and 5 bases, with 7 bases remaining between them. This CDR3 is 12 amino acids long. CDR3 DNA sequence: TGTGCCAGCAGCTTGCAGTTGGAGACCCAGTACTTC. Amino acid sequence: CASSLQLETQYF.

This clonotype appeared a single time. This could be a read error, since a much larger clone is one nucleotide away. V gene TRBV6-1 combines with J gene TRBJ2-7; TRBD1 agrees at 10 bases. The CDR3 is made up of 13 amino acids. Germline CDR1 is MNHNS and CDR2 is SASEGT. CDR3 in DNA: TGTGCCGGCAGCCGGGGGACAGGGGTCGAGCAGTACTTC. Translating gives CAGSRGTGVEQYF.

In its sample, this clonotype was seen a few times. This chain uses TRBV3-1 with TRBJ1-6, with 9 positions matching TRBD1. Germline-derived CDR1 and CDR2 are LGHDT and YNNKEL (reference sequence). V dropped 4 bases and J dropped 9; count of bases not matched to a gene: 7. The CDR3 spans 15 residues. The CDR3 region is CASSLGTGLISPLHF. The CDR3 bases are TGTGCCAGCAGCCTAGGGACAGGGCTAATTTCACCCCTCCACTTT.

Ten or more counts support this clonotype. A read error is possible here, since a much larger clone lies one base away. The V gene is TRBV6-5, the J gene TRBJ2-3; unclear D gene. V lost 2 bases and J 2 bases, leaving 2 bases between the germline ends. CDR1 and CDR2 from the germline V gene are MNHEY and SVGAGI. This CDR3 is built from 12 residues. Here the CDR3 reads CASSYNTDTQYF. CDR3 nucleotides: TGTGCCAGCAGTTACAACACAGATACGCAGTATTTT.